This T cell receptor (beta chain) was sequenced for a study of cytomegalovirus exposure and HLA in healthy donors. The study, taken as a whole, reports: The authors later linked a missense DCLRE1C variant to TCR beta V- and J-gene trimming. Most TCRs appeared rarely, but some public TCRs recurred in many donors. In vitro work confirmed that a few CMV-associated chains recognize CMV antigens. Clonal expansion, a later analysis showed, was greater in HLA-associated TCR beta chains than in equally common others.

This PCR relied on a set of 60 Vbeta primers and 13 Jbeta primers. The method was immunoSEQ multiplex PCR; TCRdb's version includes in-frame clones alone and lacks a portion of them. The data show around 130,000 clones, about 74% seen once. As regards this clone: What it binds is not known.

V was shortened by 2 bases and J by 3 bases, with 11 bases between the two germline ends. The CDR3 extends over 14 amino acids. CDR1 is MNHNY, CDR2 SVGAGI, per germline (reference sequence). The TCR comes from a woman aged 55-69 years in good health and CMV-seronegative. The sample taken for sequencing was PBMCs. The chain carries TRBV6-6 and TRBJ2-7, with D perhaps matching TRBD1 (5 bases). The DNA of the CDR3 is TGTGCCAGCAGTTACGGCAGGGATAACTACGAGCAGTACTTC. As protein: CASSYGRDNYEQYF.